The entry below describes one T cell receptor (beta chain). Original processing notes: From reference gene primer amplification, estimates of nucleated cell counts were derived. Clones were sequenced by immunoSEQ multiplex PCR, and TCRdb holds only the in-frame ones, with some missing. That table supplies the V and J calls and clone size; D and trimming were determined from the DNA. The sample includes about 43,000 clones, about 91% of them seen just once. This entry belongs to a study of blood T cell repertoires in COVID-19. Background on the study: Collection of acute and convalescent COVID-19 samples took place in the United States, Italy and Spain. Nucleic acid was either cDNA or gDNA, and it came from T cells, B-cell-depleted T cells, or PBMCs.

The V segment lost 6 bases and the J segment 0 bases; nucleotides outside the gene matches: 8. Germline assignment: CDR1 MNHNY and CDR2 SVGAGI (reference sequence). This CDR3 is built from 16 residues. This rearrangement joins TRBV6-6 to TRBJ2-5; 9 bases fit TRBD2. This clonotype was sampled from a man aged 60 to 75 with active COVID-19. Sequenced material: peripheral blood. CDR3 sequence reads: CASSPVASGNQETQYF. CDR3 coding DNA: TGTGCCAGCAGCCCCGTGGCTAGCGGGAACCAAGAGACCCAGTACTTC.